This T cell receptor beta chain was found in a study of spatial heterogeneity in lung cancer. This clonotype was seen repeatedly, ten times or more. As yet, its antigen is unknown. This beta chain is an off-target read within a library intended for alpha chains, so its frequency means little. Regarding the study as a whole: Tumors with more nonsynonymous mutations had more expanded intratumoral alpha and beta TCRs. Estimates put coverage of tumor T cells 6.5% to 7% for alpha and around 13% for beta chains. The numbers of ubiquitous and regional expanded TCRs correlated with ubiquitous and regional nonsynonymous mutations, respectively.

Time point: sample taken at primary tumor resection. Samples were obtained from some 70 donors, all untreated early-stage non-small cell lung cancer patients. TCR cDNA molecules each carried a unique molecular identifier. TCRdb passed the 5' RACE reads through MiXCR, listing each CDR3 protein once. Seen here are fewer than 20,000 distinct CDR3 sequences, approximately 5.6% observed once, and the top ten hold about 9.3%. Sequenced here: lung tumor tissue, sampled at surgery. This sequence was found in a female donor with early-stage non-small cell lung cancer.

In DNA form, the CDR3 reads TGTGCCAGCTCACCGGTGGCGGCGAGCTCCTACGAGCAGTACTTC. Its translation: CASSPVAASSYEQYF. The gene calls are TRBV18 and TRBJ2-7, with unresolved D. V was clipped by 3 bases and J by 0 bases, with 12 bases between them. Germline V gene data show CDR1 as KGHSH and CDR2 as LQKENI. The CDR3 is 15 amino acids.